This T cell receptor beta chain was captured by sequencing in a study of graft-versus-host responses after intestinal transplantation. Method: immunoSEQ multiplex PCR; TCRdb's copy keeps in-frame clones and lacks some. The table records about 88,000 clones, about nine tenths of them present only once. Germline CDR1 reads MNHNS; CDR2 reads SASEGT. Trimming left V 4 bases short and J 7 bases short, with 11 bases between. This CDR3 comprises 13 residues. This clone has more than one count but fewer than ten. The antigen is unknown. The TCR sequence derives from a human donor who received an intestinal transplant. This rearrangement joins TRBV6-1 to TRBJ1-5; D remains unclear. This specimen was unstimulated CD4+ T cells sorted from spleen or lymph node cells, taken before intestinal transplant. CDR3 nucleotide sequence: TGTGCCAGCAGTGTAAAGGGAGGCCAGCCCCAGCATTTT. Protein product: CASSVKGGQPQHF.